This TCR beta chain stems from a study of blood T cells in healthy people across ages. Study-wide results and caveats: The fall in TCR beta diversity per million T cells was roughly linear with age. Comparison with aged donors showed that long-lived donors had more naive CD4+ cells and higher diversity.

Note on this clonotype: Its antigen remains unknown.

The second PCR ran roughly 6 to 12 cycles with a sample-barcoded 5' primer and J-beta primers. TCRdb redid the calling of the 5' RACE reads with MiXCR, one entry per CDR3 protein. The top ten clones hold approximately 8.7% of a sample with almost 550,000 distinct CDR3 sequences, 20% to 30% of them seen once. These data were also reused for a study on T cells of mothers and their children. As reported in that work: Each 15 ul cDNA reaction used 1.5 ug RNA; all RNA was used.

Sequenced: blood. The sequence was collected from a boy between 10 and 17 years old in good health.

In DNA, the CDR3 is TGCGCCAGCAGCCCGATGGGGGACCAAGAGACCCAGTACTTC. As protein: CASSPMGDQETQYF. This chain links TRBV5-1 with TRBJ2-5; D tentatively reads TRBD1 or TRBD2 (5 bases each). Germline V CDR1 and CDR2: SGHRS, YFSETQ. V lost 4 bases to trimming and J lost 0 bases, with 10 bases between them. The CDR3 sequence is 14 residues long. The full variable domain, completed using reference TRBV5-1 and TRBJ2-5, is KAGVTQTPRYLIKTRGQQVTLSCSPISGHRSVSWYQQTPGQGLQFLFEYFSETQRNKGNFPGRFSGRQFSNSRSEMNVSTLELGDSALYLCASSPMGDQETQYFGPGTRLLVL.